These T cell receptor beta chains were read from a single sample in a study of blood T cell repertoires in COVID-19. Sequencing was performed with immunoSEQ multiplex PCR; in TCRdb, only in-frame clones are kept and a portion is missing. Among 150,000 to 200,000 clones listed, over 75% were seen once. Specimen: peripheral blood. The receptors shown here come from a human donor in a cohort sampled during active COVID-19. Each CDR3 is given with its conserved first and last residue. Fields, in order: CDR3 length, D gene, clone size, J gene, V gene, CDR3 protein, CDR3 DNA. D genes are given only for firm matches. Rows may omit the clone size; those that give it use once, few, many or a size class.

len: 14
d_gene: NA
abundance: NA
j_gene: TRBJ1-2
v_gene: TRBV4-3
CDR3aa: CASSLLGANYGYTF
CDR3nt: TGCGCCAGCAGCCTGTTGGGGGCAAACTATGGCTACACCTTC

len: 15
d_gene: TRBD1
abundance: few
j_gene: TRBJ1-5
v_gene: TRBV6-2/TRBV6-3
CDR3aa: CASSLDRAVGQPQHF
CDR3nt: TGTGCCAGCAGCCTGGACAGGGCTGTAGGTCAGCCCCAGCATTTT

len: 14
d_gene: NA
abundance: NA
j_gene: TRBJ2-1
v_gene: TRBV6-6
CDR3aa: CASSPQVGAHEQFF
CDR3nt: TGTGCCAGCAGCCCCCAGGTGGGGGCTCATGAGCAGTTCTTC

len: 14
d_gene: NA
abundance: NA
j_gene: TRBJ1-3
v_gene: TRBV19
CDR3aa: CASIPSGVGNTIYF
CDR3nt: TGTGCCAGTATCCCCTCAGGGGTCGGAAACACCATATATTTT

len: 13
d_gene: TRBD1
abundance: NA
j_gene: TRBJ1-2
v_gene: TRBV7-9
CDR3aa: CASSPDRGEGYTF
CDR3nt: TGTGCCAGCAGCCCTGACAGGGGGGAAGGCTACACCTTC

len: 14
d_gene: TRBD1
abundance: NA
j_gene: TRBJ1-5
v_gene: TRBV30
CDR3aa: CAWSVGTVNQPQHF
CDR3nt: TGTGCCTGGAGTGTCGGGACAGTTAATCAGCCCCAGCATTTT

len: 17
d_gene: TRBD1
abundance: NA
j_gene: TRBJ2-3
v_gene: TRBV7-2
CDR3aa: CASSLGGGSGSTDTQYF
CDR3nt: TGTGCCAGCAGCTTAGGAGGGGGCTCAGGAAGCACAGATACGCAGTATTTT

len: 15
d_gene: TRBD1
abundance: NA
j_gene: TRBJ2-3
v_gene: TRBV28
CDR3aa: CASSIDGTGYGTQYF
CDR3nt: TGTGCCAGCAGCATTGACGGGACAGGGTATGGTACGCAGTATTTT

len: 13
d_gene: NA
abundance: NA
j_gene: TRBJ1-1
v_gene: TRBV6-4
CDR3aa: CASSAGENTEAFF
CDR3nt: TGTGCCAGCAGTGCCGGGGAGAACACTGAAGCTTTCTTT

len: 14
d_gene: TRBD1
abundance: once
j_gene: TRBJ2-7
v_gene: TRBV7-2
CDR3aa: CASSSRTGDYEQYF
CDR3nt: TGTGCCAGCAGCTCCCGGACAGGGGACTACGAGCAGTACTTC

len: 13
d_gene: NA
abundance: NA
j_gene: TRBJ1-1
v_gene: TRBV10-2
CDR3aa: CASSEQENTEAFF
CDR3nt: TGCGCCAGCAGTGAGCAGGAGAACACTGAAGCTTTCTTT

len: 17
d_gene: TRBD1
abundance: NA
j_gene: TRBJ2-7
v_gene: TRBV19
CDR3aa: CASSVRPSGQGNYEQYF
CDR3nt: TGTGCCAGTAGTGTAAGACCTTCGGGACAGGGAAATTACGAGCAGTACTTC

len: 15
d_gene: TRBD2
abundance: NA
j_gene: TRBJ2-5
v_gene: TRBV6-5
CDR3aa: CASSSTGTSGVGQYF
CDR3nt: TGTGCCAGCAGTTCCACCGGGACTAGCGGGGTAGGCCAGTACTTC

len: 13
d_gene: TRBD2
abundance: NA
j_gene: TRBJ2-7
v_gene: TRBV3-1/TRBV3-2
CDR3aa: CASSPAGRGEQYF
CDR3nt: TGTGCCAGCAGCCCAGCGGGGAGGGGCGAGCAGTACTTC

len: 15
d_gene: NA
abundance: NA
j_gene: TRBJ2-7
v_gene: TRBV19
CDR3aa: CASSNSGGGSHEQYF
CDR3nt: TGTGCCAGTAGTAATAGCGGTGGAGGATCCCACGAGCAGTACTTC

len: 12
d_gene: NA
abundance: NA
j_gene: TRBJ2-3
v_gene: TRBV19
CDR3aa: CASSPPRGTQYF
CDR3nt: TGTGCCAGTAGTCCCCCAAGAGGTACGCAGTATTTT

len: 15
d_gene: NA
abundance: NA
j_gene: TRBJ1-5
v_gene: TRBV4-3
CDR3aa: CASSQDAGGNQPQHF
CDR3nt: TGCGCCAGCAGCCAAGATGCGGGTGGTAATCAGCCCCAGCATTTT

len: 15
d_gene: TRBD1
abundance: many
j_gene: TRBJ1-5
v_gene: TRBV19
CDR3aa: CASKWRQGGNQPQHF
CDR3nt: TGTGCCAGTAAGTGGCGACAGGGAGGCAATCAGCCCCAGCATTTT

len: 17
d_gene: NA
abundance: NA
j_gene: TRBJ1-6
v_gene: TRBV4-3
CDR3aa: CASSQDMGSSYNSPLHF
CDR3nt: TGCGCCAGCAGCCAAGATATGGGGAGCTCCTATAATTCACCCCTCCACTTT

len: 14
d_gene: NA
abundance: NA
j_gene: TRBJ2-7
v_gene: TRBV7-2
CDR3aa: CASSFTGGPYEQYF
CDR3nt: TGTGCCAGCAGCTTTACGGGGGGCCCCTACGAGCAGTACTTC

len: 21
d_gene: TRBD2
abundance: NA
j_gene: TRBJ2-1
v_gene: TRBV4-3
CDR3aa: CASSARLAGGQSFSSYNEQFF
CDR3nt: TGCGCCAGCAGCGCCCGACTAGCGGGGGGCCAAAGCTTCAGCTCCTACAATGAGCAGTTCTTC

len: 12
d_gene: NA
abundance: NA
j_gene: TRBJ1-1
v_gene: TRBV24-1
CDR3aa: CATSDPTGIAFF
CDR3nt: TGTGCCACCAGTGACCCCACAGGGATAGCTTTCTTT

len: 12
d_gene: NA
abundance: NA
j_gene: TRBJ1-4
v_gene: TRBV12-3/TRBV12-4
CDR3aa: CASRNLRGKLFF
CDR3nt: TGTGCCAGCAGGAACCTTCGAGGAAAACTGTTTTTT

len: 15
d_gene: NA
abundance: NA
j_gene: TRBJ2-1
v_gene: TRBV7-3
CDR3aa: CASSFLGGSYNEQFF
CDR3nt: TGTGCCAGCAGCTTTTTGGGGGGATCCTACAATGAGCAGTTCTTC

len: 16
d_gene: TRBD2
abundance: NA
j_gene: TRBJ2-3
v_gene: TRBV6-5
CDR3aa: CASSYGTSGSRDTQYF
CDR3nt: TGTGCCAGCAGTTACGGGACTAGCGGGAGTAGAGATACGCAGTATTTT

len: 18
d_gene: NA
abundance: NA
j_gene: TRBJ1-6
v_gene: TRBV27
CDR3aa: CASSLGPGRDNYNSPLHF
CDR3nt: TGTGCCAGCAGTTTGGGACCAGGGAGGGATAACTATAATTCACCCCTCCACTTT

len: 19
d_gene: NA
abundance: once
j_gene: TRBJ2-1
v_gene: TRBV21-1
CDR3aa: CASSKSRRGSGGSYNEQFF
CDR3nt: TGTGCCAGCAGCAAAAGTCGTCGCGGGAGTGGGGGCTCCTACAATGAGCAGTTCTTC

len: 17
d_gene: TRBD2
abundance: NA
j_gene: TRBJ2-2
v_gene: TRBV7-8
CDR3aa: CASSLRLAGRNTGELFF
CDR3nt: TGTGCCAGCAGCTTAAGACTAGCGGGAAGGAACACCGGGGAGCTGTTTTTT

len: 11
d_gene: NA
abundance: NA
j_gene: TRBJ2-5
v_gene: TRBV6-5
CDR3aa: CASSWAETQYF
CDR3nt: TGTGCCAGCAGTTGGGCGGAGACCCAGTACTTC

len: 16
d_gene: NA
abundance: few
j_gene: TRBJ1-1
v_gene: TRBV6-5
CDR3aa: CASSYRQGSVNTEAFF
CDR3nt: TGTGCCAGCAGTTATAGGCAGGGGAGTGTGAACACTGAAGCTTTCTTT

len: 15
d_gene: NA
abundance: once
j_gene: TRBJ1-2
v_gene: TRBV6-5
CDR3aa: CASNPGGGANYGYTF
CDR3nt: TGTGCCAGCAATCCGGGGGGAGGCGCTAACTATGGCTACACCTTC

len: 14
d_gene: NA
abundance: once
j_gene: TRBJ1-2
v_gene: TRBV2
CDR3aa: CASSEETGPYGYTF
CDR3nt: TGTGCCAGCAGTGAGGAGACAGGCCCCTATGGCTACACCTTC

len: 13
d_gene: TRBD2
abundance: NA
j_gene: TRBJ2-7
v_gene: TRBV5-1
CDR3aa: CASSLAAGGEQYF
CDR3nt: TGCGCCAGCAGCTTGGCCGCGGGGGGCGAGCAGTACTTC

len: 16
d_gene: TRBD1
abundance: NA
j_gene: TRBJ2-1
v_gene: TRBV5-6
CDR3aa: CASSSKVQGEYNEQFF
CDR3nt: TGTGCCAGCAGCTCAAAAGTCCAGGGGGAATACAATGAGCAGTTCTTC

len: 14
d_gene: NA
abundance: NA
j_gene: TRBJ2-4
v_gene: TRBV5-4
CDR3aa: CASSLDPGENIQYF
CDR3nt: TGTGCCAGCAGCTTGGATCCAGGGGAAAACATTCAGTACTTC

len: 15
d_gene: NA
abundance: NA
j_gene: TRBJ2-1
v_gene: TRBV6-5
CDR3aa: CASTIQGHPYNEQFF
CDR3nt: TGTGCCAGCACCATACAGGGCCACCCCTACAATGAGCAGTTCTTC

len: 15
d_gene: TRBD2
abundance: NA
j_gene: TRBJ2-2
v_gene: TRBV5-1
CDR3aa: CASSSGGSVTGELFF
CDR3nt: TGCGCCAGCAGCTCGGGCGGGAGTGTAACCGGGGAGCTGTTTTTT

len: 16
d_gene: NA
abundance: few
j_gene: TRBJ2-6
v_gene: TRBV10-2
CDR3aa: CASSEFALSGANVLTF
CDR3nt: TGCGCCAGCAGTGAGTTTGCCCTATCTGGGGCCAACGTCCTGACTTTC

len: 14
d_gene: TRBD1
abundance: once
j_gene: TRBJ1-1
v_gene: TRBV2
CDR3aa: CAQGGEYGGTEAFF
CDR3nt: TGTGCCCAGGGGGGCGAATATGGCGGCACTGAAGCTTTCTTT

len: 15
d_gene: TRBD1
abundance: NA
j_gene: TRBJ2-1
v_gene: TRBV19
CDR3aa: CASSPRTGGMNEQFF
CDR3nt: TGTGCCAGTAGTCCCCGGACAGGGGGAATGAATGAGCAGTTCTTC

len: 16
d_gene: TRBD1
abundance: NA
j_gene: TRBJ1-2
v_gene: TRBV6-5
CDR3aa: CASSYQRTGGGYGYTF
CDR3nt: TGTGCCAGCAGTTACCAGCGGACAGGGGGAGGGTATGGCTACACCTTC

len: 15
d_gene: TRBD2
abundance: NA
j_gene: TRBJ2-1
v_gene: TRBV7-2
CDR3aa: CASSKPGLAYNEQFF
CDR3nt: TGTGCCAGCAGCAAACCGGGACTAGCATACAATGAGCAGTTCTTC

len: 14
d_gene: TRBD1
abundance: NA
j_gene: TRBJ1-2
v_gene: TRBV4-3
CDR3aa: CASSQRGTAYGYTF
CDR3nt: TGCGCCAGCAGCCAGCGAGGGACAGCCTATGGCTACACCTTC

len: 11
d_gene: NA
abundance: NA
j_gene: TRBJ2-7
v_gene: TRBV30
CDR3aa: CAWGDNPEQYF
CDR3nt: TGTGCCTGGGGGGACAATCCCGAGCAGTACTTC

len: 17
d_gene: NA
abundance: NA
j_gene: TRBJ1-5
v_gene: TRBV19
CDR3aa: CASSIAGGSRSNQPQHF
CDR3nt: TGTGCCAGTAGTATAGCTGGAGGGAGTAGGAGCAATCAGCCCCAGCATTTT

len: 12
d_gene: NA
abundance: many
j_gene: TRBJ1-6
v_gene: TRBV30
CDR3aa: CAWTSGLDALHF
CDR3nt: TGTGCCTGGACCTCGGGATTAGATGCCCTCCACTTT

len: 16
d_gene: TRBD2
abundance: NA
j_gene: TRBJ2-1
v_gene: TRBV2
CDR3aa: CASSVGLASSYNEQFF
CDR3nt: TGTGCCAGCAGTGTAGGACTAGCGAGCTCCTACAATGAGCAGTTCTTC

len: 14
d_gene: NA
abundance: NA
j_gene: TRBJ1-4
v_gene: TRBV28
CDR3aa: CASSSGTGFEKLFF
CDR3nt: TGTGCCAGCAGTTCCGGGACTGGATTTGAAAAACTGTTTTTT

len: 15
d_gene: NA
abundance: once
j_gene: TRBJ2-2
v_gene: TRBV4-1
CDR3aa: CASSISETSTGELFF
CDR3nt: TGCGCCAGCAGTATTTCGGAGACTAGCACCGGGGAGCTGTTTTTT

len: 15
d_gene: NA
abundance: NA
j_gene: TRBJ2-2
v_gene: TRBV9
CDR3aa: CASRPGQGGTGELFF
CDR3nt: TGTGCCTCGAGACCGGGGCAGGGAGGCACCGGGGAGCTGTTTTTT

len: 13
d_gene: NA
abundance: NA
j_gene: TRBJ2-3
v_gene: TRBV19
CDR3aa: CASSPPEADTQYF
CDR3nt: TGTGCCAGTAGTCCGCCAGAAGCAGATACGCAGTATTTT

len: 14
d_gene: TRBD1
abundance: NA
j_gene: TRBJ1-5
v_gene: TRBV11-2
CDR3aa: CASSPPQADRAQHF
CDR3nt: TGTGCCAGCAGCCCACCCCAAGCCGACAGGGCCCAGCATTTT

len: 15
d_gene: NA
abundance: NA
j_gene: TRBJ2-7
v_gene: TRBV6-2/TRBV6-3
CDR3aa: CASSLKGLLTYEQYF
CDR3nt: TGTGCCAGCAGCTTGAAGGGACTTCTCACCTACGAGCAGTACTTC

len: 16
d_gene: NA
abundance: NA
j_gene: TRBJ1-1
v_gene: TRBV11-2
CDR3aa: CASSPLRGLVSVGAFF
CDR3nt: TGTGCCAGCAGCCCGCTGCGGGGGCTCGTATCGGTCGGAGCTTTCTTT

len: 15
d_gene: NA
abundance: once
j_gene: TRBJ2-1
v_gene: TRBV7-8
CDR3aa: CASSLAGDSSNEQFF
CDR3nt: TGTGCCAGCAGCTTAGCGGGAGATTCTTCCAATGAGCAGTTCTTC

len: 14
d_gene: TRBD1
abundance: NA
j_gene: TRBJ1-2
v_gene: TRBV5-6
CDR3aa: CASSSGTGGYGYTF
CDR3nt: TGTGCCAGCAGCTCCGGGACAGGGGGTTATGGCTACACCTTC

len: 15
d_gene: NA
abundance: NA
j_gene: TRBJ2-1
v_gene: TRBV2
CDR3aa: CASSEIGGRGNEQFF
CDR3nt: TGTGCCAGCAGTGAAATCGGTGGGAGAGGTAATGAGCAGTTCTTC

len: 15
d_gene: TRBD1
abundance: once
j_gene: TRBJ2-1
v_gene: TRBV28
CDR3aa: CASSTSGQGGNEQFF
CDR3nt: TGTGCCAGCAGTACCTCCGGACAGGGGGGCAATGAGCAGTTCTTC

len: 14
d_gene: NA
abundance: NA
j_gene: TRBJ2-7
v_gene: TRBV5-1
CDR3aa: CASSLGTGRYEQYF
CDR3nt: TGCGCCAGCAGCCTTGGGACTGGAAGGTACGAGCAGTACTTC